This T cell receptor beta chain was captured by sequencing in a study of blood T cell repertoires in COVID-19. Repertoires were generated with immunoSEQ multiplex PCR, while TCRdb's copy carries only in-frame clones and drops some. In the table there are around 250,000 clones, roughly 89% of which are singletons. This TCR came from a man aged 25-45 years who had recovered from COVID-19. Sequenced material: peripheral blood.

The CDR3 here is CASSPLREGTPYGYTF. CDR3 nucleotides: TGTGCCAGCTCACCACTGCGGGAGGGGACACCCTACGGCTACACCTTC. The gene calls are TRBV18 and TRBJ1-2; possible D gene TRBD1, 6 bases. Looked up from germline, CDR1 is KGHSH and CDR2 is LQKENI. The CDR3 covers 16 residues. V was clipped by 1 base and J by 8 bases, with 20 bases between them.